This TCR beta chain stems from a study of blood T cell repertoires in COVID-19. Study-wide background: Some COVID-19 samples were acute and others convalescent; all came from the United States, Italy and Spain. T cells, B-cell-depleted T cells, or PBMCs supplied cDNA or gDNA.

Under the authors' procedure: Reference gene primer amplification gave nucleated cell count estimates. The repertoire was sequenced with immunoSEQ multiplex PCR; TCRdb's copy has only in-frame clones and lacks some. The V and J calls and clone size were taken over from that table, and D and trimming were inferred from the DNA. The sample has approximately 170,000 clones, about 85% seen once. CDR3 length: 15 amino acids. Looked up from germline, CDR1 is MGHRA and CDR2 is YSYEKL. V lost 0 bases, J lost 8 bases, and 16 bases lay in between. A Seattle source enrolled patients during active infection and followed them longitudinally.

The specimen sequenced was peripheral blood. The rearrangement uses TRBV4-1 and TRBJ1-2, with D maybe TRBD1 (5 bases). This TCR derives from a woman older than 75 with COVID-19, enrolled during active disease. The CDR3 region is CASSQDRSRDGGYTF. CDR3 sequence (DNA): TGCGCCAGCAGCCAAGATCGGAGCAGGGATGGCGGCTACACCTTC.